Presented here are 11 T cell receptor beta chains from one specimen sequenced in a study of blood T cell repertoires in COVID-19. Clones were read by immunoSEQ multiplex PCR, and TCRdb kept only the in-frame ones, dropping some. Found here are 200,000 to 250,000 clones, 88% of them singletons; the top ten hold about 3.5%. What was sequenced was PBMCs or T cells enriched from blood (not recorded which). These receptors came from a woman in her twenties or thirties who had been exposed to COVID-19.

The chain employs TRBV5-6 and TRBJ2-1, with 12 bases lining up with TRBD2. CDR3 length equals 15 residues. Germline loops: CDR1 SGHDT, CDR2 YYEEEE. V shed 4 bases and J 4 bases; nucleotides not matched to a gene: 3. The CDR3 loop reads CASSPGTSGYNEQFF. CDR3 DNA: TGTGCCAGCAGCCCCGGGACTAGCGGGTACAATGAGCAGTTCTTC.

CDR3 nucleotide sequence: TGTGCCAGCAGCTGGGGACTAGAAACAGATACGCAGTATTTT. It specifies CASSWGLETDTQYF. The chain uses TRBV5-4 and TRBJ2-3; 8 positions match TRBD2. Trimming cost V 3 bases and J 3 bases; bases outside gene matches: 3. Looked up from germline, CDR1 is SGHNT and CDR2 is YYREEE (reference sequence). The CDR3 totals 14 residues.

V and J are TRBV14 and TRBJ2-1, with a possible D match to TRBD1 (6 bases). From germline, CDR1 is SGHDN and CDR2 FVKESK. Trimming removed 4 bases from V and 2 bases from J, with 12 bases in between. The CDR3 runs to 15 residues. This CDR3 reads CASSPRQGTYNEQFF. In nucleotides, the CDR3 is TGTGCCAGCAGCCCCCGGCAGGGGACCTACAATGAGCAGTTCTTC.

Written as DNA, the CDR3 is TGTGCCAGCAGTTTACGTACTAGCGGCAGGGCCAAAAACATTCAGTACTTC. Its protein is CASSLRTSGRAKNIQYF. This chain joins TRBV28 and TRBJ2-4, with 8 bases matching TRBD2. Germline-derived CDR1 and CDR2 are MDHEN and SYDVKM. The CDR3 contains 17 residues. J was trimmed by 1 base and V by 2 bases; bases with no gene match: 7.

CDR3 DNA sequence: TGTGCCAGCAGCCCCACCGGGACAGGGGAACTTAACTATGGCTACACCTTC. Translated, it gives CASSPTGTGELNYGYTF. The chain carries TRBV3-1 (or the pseudogene TRBV3-2) and TRBJ1-2, with 10 bases lining up with TRBD1. CDR3 length: 17 amino acids. The V gene end was trimmed by 4 bases and the J gene end by 1 base; junction bases not matched to a gene: 9. Germline loops: CDR1 LGHDT, CDR2 YNNKEL (reference sequence).

The V and J genes are TRBV15 and TRBJ1-4; D might be TRBD1 (6 bases). Trimming took off 4 bases at V and 3 bases at J, with 12 bases between the two ends. Germline assignment: CDR1 LNHNV and CDR2 YYDKDF (reference sequence). This CDR3 contains 15 residues. The CDR3 DNA is TGTGCCACCAGCATGCGGGGGGCGGCTAATGAAAAACTGTTTTTT. This gives the protein CATSMRGAANEKLFF.

The V gene is TRBV6-1, the J gene TRBJ2-7; 11 nucleotides match TRBD1. This CDR3 contains 16 residues. The V gene end was trimmed by 1 base and the J gene end by 3 bases; junction bases not matched to a gene: 5. Germline CDR1 MNHNS, CDR2 SASEGT. This CDR3 reads CASSEDVGTGGYEQYF. The CDR3 nucleotides read TGTGCCAGCAGTGAAGACGTCGGGACAGGGGGCTACGAGCAGTACTTC.

V is TRBV25-1 and J is TRBJ2-3, with D possibly TRBD1 on 6 matching bases. V was cut by 3 bases and J by 2 bases, with 9 bases left in between. Per germline, CDR1 MGHDK and CDR2 SYGVNS. This CDR3 region has 14 residues. The CDR3 loop reads CASSDYRVTDTQYF. Here the CDR3 DNA reads TGTGCCAGCAGTGACTACAGGGTCACAGATACGCAGTATTTT.

The chain has TRBV4-1 and TRBJ2-1; D perhaps matches TRBD2 (5 bases). Germline V gives CDR1 MGHRA, CDR2 YSYEKL. Trimming shortened V by 4 bases and J by 3 bases, and 7 bases separated the two germline ends. The CDR3 sequence is 13 residues long. In nucleotides, the CDR3 is TGCGCCAGCAGCCGCGACTACTACAATGAGCAGTTCTTC. Translation gives CASSRDYYNEQFF.

The chain couples TRBV18 to TRBJ2-3; the match to TRBD1 covers 7 bases. CDR3 length: 16 amino acids. CDR1 is KGHSH and CDR2 is LQKENI in the germline V gene. The ends lost 2 bases at V and 2 bases at J; junction bases unmatched: 7. The chain's CDR3 is CASSPNRGEATDTQYF. DNA of the CDR3: TGTGCCAGCTCACCAAACAGGGGAGAGGCCACAGATACGCAGTATTTT.

The chain has TRBV19 and TRBJ2-7; TRBD2 is a possible D gene (6 bases). Trimming removed 7 bases at V and 6 bases at J, with 16 bases between. This CDR3 comprises 13 residues. The germline V gene has CDR1 LNHDA and CDR2 SQIVND (reference sequence). The CDR3 DNA sequence: TGTGCCAGTACCCCCTCGGGGGTTGGCGAGCAGTACTTC. Protein sequence: CASTPSGVGEQYF.